The rows below give T cell receptor beta chains drawn from one sample of a study of blood T cell repertoires in COVID-19. TCRdb's table, derived via immunoSEQ multiplex PCR, lists solely in-frame clones and lacks some. The sample includes roughly 180,000 clones, about four fifths of them seen just once. Sequenced material: peripheral blood. These receptors were collected from a woman in her thirties or forties with COVID-19, enrolled during active disease. The CDR3 runs from the conserved cysteine through the conserved F or W. The order of the fields is J gene, D gene, V gene, clone size, CDR3 protein, CDR3 DNA. D genes are given only for firm matches. Only part of the rows carry a size: once, few, many, or a class if the clone is expanded.

TRBJ2-1,NA,TRBV28,NA,CASSFPPRVPVPTYNEQFF,TGTGCCAGCAGTTTTCCCCCGAGAGTCCCGGTCCCCACCTACAATGAGCAGTTCTTC
TRBJ2-1,TRBD2,TRBV5-1,NA,CASSLVVGLADNEQFF,TGCGCCAGCAGCTTGGTTGTCGGTCTAGCGGACAATGAGCAGTTCTTC
TRBJ2-7,NA,TRBV7-3,NA,CASSLGVGHHEQYF,TGTGCCAGCAGCTTAGGTGTGGGACACCACGAGCAGTACTTC
TRBJ2-4,TRBD1,TRBV19,NA,CASRTRTQGDLAKNIQYF,TGTGCCAGTAGAACTAGAACACAGGGGGATTTGGCCAAAAACATTCAGTACTTC
TRBJ1-3,NA,TRBV5-1,NA,CASSGGLSGNTIYF,TGCGCCAGCAGCGGGGGACTCTCTGGAAACACCATATATTTT
TRBJ1-2,TRBD1,TRBV5-6,NA,CASSQDRGGYGYTF,TGTGCCAGCAGCCAAGACAGGGGAGGCTATGGCTACACCTTC
TRBJ2-3,TRBD2,TRBV14,NA,CASSRLGLAGSTDTQYF,TGTGCCAGCAGCCGATTGGGACTAGCGGGAAGCACAGATACGCAGTATTTT
TRBJ2-5,NA,TRBV3-1/TRBV3-2,once,CASSQRGQETQYF,TGTGCCAGCAGCCAGAGGGGGCAAGAGACCCAGTACTTC
TRBJ2-2,NA,TRBV5-6,few,CASSFGQTNTGELFF,TGTGCCAGCAGCTTCGGACAGACGAACACCGGGGAGCTGTTTTTT
TRBJ2-1,TRBD1,TRBV12-5,NA,CASGLGSSGTGPYNEQFF,TGTGCTAGTGGTTTAGGCAGTTCCGGGACAGGCCCTTACAATGAGCAGTTCTTC
TRBJ1-3,NA,TRBV11-2,NA,CASSSTRGTGNTIYF,TGTGCCAGCAGCTCCACCAGGGGAACTGGAAACACCATATATTTT
TRBJ2-1,NA,TRBV11-2,NA,CASRVTFEQFF,TGTGCCAGCAGGGTAACTTTTGAGCAGTTCTTC
TRBJ1-2,NA,TRBV6-5,NA,CASSYQGHYGYTF,TGTGCCAGCAGTTACCAGGGGCACTATGGCTACACCTTC
TRBJ2-1,NA,TRBV19,NA,CASSPPPSSYNEQFF,TGTGCCAGTAGCCCCCCCCCTAGCTCCTACAATGAGCAGTTCTTC
TRBJ1-2,NA,TRBV28,NA,CASSGSGRSMGYTF,TGTGCCAGCAGCGGCTCAGGTAGATCTATGGGCTACACCTTC
TRBJ1-5,TRBD1,TRBV16,few,CASSHLQGSGQPQHF,TGTGCCAGCAGCCACCTACAGGGGTCAGGCCAGCCCCAGCATTTT
TRBJ1-2,TRBD1,TRBV5-4,NA,CASSLAGRDRGF,TGTGCCAGCAGCTTGGCTGGGCGGGACAGGGGCTTC
TRBJ2-3,NA,TRBV4-1,NA,CASRTRPGNQGLSTDTQYF,TGCGCCAGCAGGACAAGACCAGGTAACCAGGGGCTGAGCACAGATACGCAGTATTTT
TRBJ1-2,NA,TRBV6-5,NA,CASSRAAESYGYTF,TGTGCCAGCAGCCGAGCGGCAGAGTCCTACGGCTACACCTTC
TRBJ1-1,TRBD1,TRBV6-5,NA,CASISTGGTDTEAFF,TGTGCCAGCATCAGTACAGGGGGCACGGACACTGAAGCTTTCTTT
TRBJ2-7,TRBD1,TRBV2,NA,CASRPGQFYEQYF,TGTGCCAGCAGACCGGGACAGTTCTACGAGCAGTACTTC
TRBJ2-3,NA,TRBV27,few,CASSLQGTSSGFTDTQYF,TGTGCCAGCAGTTTGCAGGGAACCTCTTCTGGGTTCACAGATACGCAGTATTTT
TRBJ1-2,NA,TRBV3-1/TRBV3-2,NA,CASSQGQGRRYGYTF,TGTGCCAGCAGCCAAGGTCAAGGGCGGAGGTATGGCTACACCTTC
TRBJ2-1,TRBD2,TRBV27,NA,CASSLRLAGATAGSSNEQFF,TGTGCCAGCAGTTTACGACTAGCGGGAGCTACCGCGGGTTCCAGCAATGAGCAGTTCTTC
TRBJ1-4,NA,TRBV4-1,once,CASSHPLGGRTNEKLFF,TGCGCCAGCAGCCACCCGTTGGGAGGGAGGACTAATGAAAAACTGTTTTTT
TRBJ1-3,TRBD1,TRBV18,NA,CASSQTQQGAGNTIYF,TGTGCCAGCTCACAAACTCAACAGGGGGCTGGAAACACCATATATTTT
TRBJ1-1,NA,TRBV7-3,NA,CASSVQMNTEAFF,TGTGCCAGCAGCGTCCAAATGAACACTGAAGCTTTCTTT
TRBJ2-5,NA,TRBV10-3,NA,CAISESTEGQYF,TGTGCCATCAGTGAGTCGACCGAGGGCCAGTACTTC
TRBJ2-1,NA,TRBV7-8,NA,CASSNKGQFYNEQFF,TGTGCCAGCAGCAATAAGGGGCAATTCTACAATGAGCAGTTCTTC
TRBJ1-6,NA,TRBV5-6,NA,CASSDIRDNSPLHF,TGTGCCAGCAGCGATATCCGGGATAATTCACCCCTCCACTTT
TRBJ2-3,NA,TRBV19,NA,CASSTTSADTQYF,TGTGCCAGTAGTACGACTAGTGCAGATACGCAGTATTTT
TRBJ2-1,NA,TRBV7-2,NA,CASSPQEIRDEQFF,TGTGCCAGCAGCCCCCAGGAAATTCGCGATGAGCAGTTCTTC
TRBJ1-1,TRBD1,TRBV6-5,NA,CATGTGLSTEAFF,TGTGCCACCGGGACAGGATTGAGCACTGAAGCTTTCTTT
TRBJ2-1,TRBD2,TRBV5-1,NA,CASSSTSGSHNEQFF,TGCGCCAGCAGCTCGACTAGCGGGTCCCACAATGAGCAGTTCTTC
TRBJ2-1,TRBD2,TRBV19,NA,CASSIAQGLATEQFF,TGTGCCAGTAGTATAGCTCAAGGACTAGCGACCGAGCAGTTCTTC
TRBJ1-5,NA,TRBV6-1,few,CASSESTAYSNQPQHF,TGTGCCAGCAGTGAATCGACAGCATATAGCAATCAGCCCCAGCATTTT
TRBJ1-4,TRBD1,TRBV29-1,NA,CSAAWDSGKLFF,TGCAGCGCTGCCTGGGACAGCGGAAAACTGTTTTTT
TRBJ2-3,TRBD2,TRBV5-8,once,CASSLGTSGTDTQYF,TGTGCCAGCAGCCTTGGGACTAGCGGCACAGATACGCAGTATTTT
TRBJ2-1,NA,TRBV5-1,once,CASSLVRSTYNEQFF,TGCGCCAGCAGCTTGGTCAGGTCAACCTACAATGAGCAGTTCTTC
TRBJ2-2,NA,TRBV28,NA,CASTLGTPLNTGELFF,TGTGCCAGCACATTAGGGACTCCACTGAACACCGGGGAGCTGTTTTTT
TRBJ1-6,TRBD1,TRBV5-4,NA,CASSSMDRGNSPLHF,TGTGCCAGCAGCTCCATGGACAGGGGAAATTCACCCCTCCACTTT
TRBJ1-5,NA,TRBV30,once,CAWSQHSGGGGQPQHF,TGTGCCTGGAGTCAGCATTCGGGGGGAGGGGGTCAGCCCCAGCATTTT
TRBJ2-1,NA,TRBV7-2,NA,CASSPYNEQFF,TGTGCCAGCAGCCCTTACAATGAGCAGTTCTTC
TRBJ1-4,TRBD1,TRBV7-6,few,CASSNTDRGRLSKLFF,TGTGCCAGCAGCAATACGGACAGGGGCCGGCTCTCCAAACTGTTTTTT
TRBJ2-1,TRBD2,TRBV27,once,CASRTSYEQFF,TGTGCCAGCCGGACTAGTTATGAGCAGTTCTTC
TRBJ2-1,NA,TRBV28,NA,CASSLSVRNEQFF,TGTGCCAGCAGTTTATCGGTCCGGAATGAGCAGTTCTTC
TRBJ2-2,TRBD1,TRBV18,NA,CASSPRTGDTGELFF,TGTGCCAGCTCACCAAGGACAGGTGACACCGGGGAGCTGTTTTTT
TRBJ1-6,TRBD1,TRBV30,few,CAWSKGTGGNSPLHF,TGTGCCTGGAGTAAGGGGACAGGGGGTAATTCACCCCTCCACTTT
TRBJ1-2,NA,TRBV12-3/TRBV12-4,NA,CASSLPTYGYTF,TGTGCCAGCAGTCTCCCGACTTATGGCTACACCTTC
TRBJ1-1,NA,TRBV30,NA,CAWSRQANTEAFF,TGTGCCTGGAGCAGACAGGCGAACACTGAAGCTTTCTTT
TRBJ2-5,TRBD2,TRBV5-4,NA,CASSLGAGGPSIETQYF,TGTGCCAGCAGCTTAGGAGCGGGGGGGCCCTCGATCGAGACCCAGTACTTC
TRBJ2-2,TRBD2,TRBV28,NA,CASSSSTTGRGAGELFF,TGTGCCAGCAGTTCCTCGACCACAGGGCGGGGGGCCGGGGAGCTGTTTTTT
TRBJ2-7,TRBD2,TRBV6-5,once,CASRPGLAGWEQYF,TGTGCCAGCAGACCGGGACTAGCGGGATGGGAGCAGTACTTC
TRBJ1-2,NA,TRBV3-1/TRBV3-2,NA,CASSIDRDGYGYTF,TGTGCCAGCAGCATAGACAGAGACGGCTATGGCTACACCTTC
TRBJ1-3,NA,TRBV9,NA,CASSVGRSGAGNTIYF,TGTGCCAGCAGCGTAGGGAGGTCTGGGGCTGGAAACACCATATATTTT
TRBJ2-7,TRBD2,TRBV10-2,NA,CASGTRPSYEQYF,TGCGCCAGCGGGACTAGGCCATCCTACGAGCAGTACTTC
TRBJ2-2,NA,TRBV19,NA,CASSTTGNTGELFF,TGTGCCAGTAGTACGACAGGAAACACCGGGGAGCTGTTTTTT